Listed here are 26 T cell receptor beta chains from one sample, sequenced in a study of blood T cell repertoires in COVID-19. Method: immunoSEQ multiplex PCR; TCRdb's copy keeps in-frame clones and lacks some. The sample yields some 90,000 clones, 70% to 85% seen once. Sequenced input: peripheral blood. Receptor source: a man in his 70s with active or convalescent COVID-19.

This clone showed up just a few times. The chain recombines TRBV29-1 with TRBJ2-2, with a possible D match to TRBD1 (5 bases). Germline CDR1 SQVTM, CDR2 ANQGSEA. Between the trimmed V and J ends, which lost 6 bases and 6 bases, there was a span of 29 bases. The CDR3 has 18 amino acids. The CDR3 loop is CSVALQVLSPRFAGELFF. CDR3 DNA: TGCAGCGTCGCCCTACAGGTACTCAGCCCTCGATTCGCCGGGGAGCTGTTTTTT.

The chain combines TRBV7-8 with TRBJ2-5, with a possible D match to TRBD1 (5 bases). The CDR3 runs 15 residues. From germline, CDR1 is SGHVS and CDR2 FQNEAQ. V lost 2 bases and J 4 bases, leaving 14 bases between the germline ends. This chain's CDR3 is CASSLRAGNGETQYF. The CDR3 DNA follows: TGTGCCAGCAGCTTAAGGGCAGGGAATGGAGAGACCCAGTACTTC. The full variable domain, with the rest looked up from reference TRBV7-8 and TRBJ2-5, is GAGVSQSPRYKVAKRGQDVALRCDPISGHVSLFWYQQALGQGPEFLTYFQNEAQLDKSGLPSDRFFAERPEGSVSTLKIQRTQQEDSAVYLCASSLRAGNGETQYFGPGTRLLVL.

V and J are TRBV6-5 and TRBJ2-5; D uncertain. Trimming removed 2 bases from V and 2 bases from J, with 6 bases in between. This CDR3 has 13 residues. The germline V gene has CDR1 MNHEY and CDR2 SVGAGI. The CDR3 region is CASSYVIQETQYF. CDR3 in DNA: TGTGCCAGCAGTTACGTTATTCAAGAGACCCAGTACTTC.

This clone came up once. The genes are TRBV21-1 and TRBJ2-5; the table's D call TRBD1 went unverified against the DNA. TRBV21-1 has pseudogene status. The CDR3 is 15 residues long. The DNA for the CDR3 is TGTGCCAGCAGTCCCAGGAGGGGGCGCTTGGAGACCCAGTACTTC. As protein: CASSPRRGRLETQYF.

The gene calls are TRBV5-4 and TRBJ2-3; D call uncertain. The CDR3 contains 14 residues. Germline loops: CDR1 SGHNT, CDR2 YYREEE (reference sequence). The V and J ends lost 1 base and 0 bases respectively, with 6 bases between them. The CDR3 sequence: CASSLKTSTDTQYF. The CDR3 bases are TGTGCCAGCAGCTTGAAAACTAGCACAGATACGCAGTATTTT.

This clone is a singleton in its sample. V usage is TRBV6-6 and J usage is TRBJ1-2; unclear D gene. Trimming pared 8 bases from V and 4 bases from J, leaving 20 bases between. The germline CDR1 and CDR2 sequences are MNHNY and SVGAGI (reference sequence). CDR3 size: 15 residues. The CDR3 DNA reads as TGTGCCAGCGCGCCTCAGAGACCGGTAGCCTATGGCTACACCTTC. This encodes CASAPQRPVAYGYTF.

This chain links TRBV18 with TRBJ1-4, with TRBD1 identical over 8 bases. This CDR3 is built from 16 residues. The V segment lost 3 bases and the J segment 6 bases; nucleotides outside the gene matches: 9. CDR1 KGHSH and CDR2 LQKENI come from the germline V gene. The CDR3 DNA is TGTGCCAGCTCACCCGCCTTGCCAGGGGGCTATGAAAAACTGTTTTTT. Its translation is CASSPALPGGYEKLFF.

The genes are TRBV5-5 and TRBJ2-7; D may be TRBD1 (6 bases). The CDR3 is made up of 15 amino acids. Germline loops: CDR1 SGHKS, CDR2 YYEKEE (reference sequence). V dropped 0 bases and J dropped 2 bases, with 12 bases sitting between them. The CDR3 nucleotides read TGTGCCAGCAGCTTGGCGAGGGGGACACCCTACGAGCAGTACTTC. Translation: CASSLARGTPYEQYF.

The chain employs TRBV7-9 and TRBJ2-1, with 8 bases that match TRBD2. J lost 8 bases, V lost 5 bases, and 8 bases had no gene match. CDR3 length: 14 residues. Germline V CDR1 and CDR2: SEHNR, FQNEAQ (reference sequence). DNA for the CDR3: TGTGCCAGCAGCAAACGGACTAGCTCCCATGAGCAGTTCTTC. Translating gives CASSKRTSSHEQFF.

The gene calls are TRBV27 and TRBJ2-7; TRBD2 matches at 9 bases. The CDR3 covers 13 residues. CDR1 and CDR2 from the germline V gene are MNHEY and SMNVEV (reference sequence). The V gene end was trimmed by 2 bases and the J gene end by 6 bases; junction bases not matched to a gene: 2. This chain's CDR3 is CASSLLAGREQYF. Written as DNA, the CDR3 is TGTGCCAGCAGTTTACTAGCGGGACGCGAGCAGTACTTC.

This clone appeared once. This sequence joins TRBV7-8 and TRBJ2-5, with a weak D call TRBD1 (6 bases). The length of the CDR3 is 13 residues. Trimming shortened V by 4 bases and J by 5 bases, and 11 bases separated the two germline ends. Germline CDR1 reads SGHVS; CDR2 reads FQNEAQ. CDR3 DNA sequence: TGTGCCAGCAGCTCGGGAAGGGGGGAGACCCAGTACTTC. Residues: CASSSGRGETQYF.

The chain has TRBV5-1 and TRBJ1-1, with TRBD1 matching 7 bases. Germline V lookup: CDR1 SGHRS, CDR2 YFSETQ. V dropped 0 bases and J dropped 6; count of bases not matched to a gene: 11. This CDR3 is built from 16 residues. CDR3 loop: CASSLEGARVSAEAFF. The DNA of the CDR3 is TGCGCCAGCAGCTTGGAGGGGGCCCGGGTGAGTGCTGAAGCTTTCTTT.

In its sample, this clone was seen a few times. The J gene is TRBJ2-5, the V gene TRBV7-2, with 8 bases lining up with TRBD1. Germline CDR1 is SGHTA and CDR2 is FQGNSA. The CDR3 has 16 amino acids. After removal of 4 bases from V and 7 bases from J, the junction contained 14 bases not matched to a gene. The CDR3: CASSYLNTGGVGTQYF. In DNA, the CDR3 is TGTGCCAGCAGCTATTTAAACACAGGGGGAGTAGGGACCCAGTACTTC.

This CDR3 is CASGRNRGAGGPTDTQYF. DNA for the CDR3: TGTGCTAGTGGGAGAAACCGGGGAGCGGGGGGGCCCACAGATACGCAGTATTTT. The chain joins TRBV12-5 to TRBJ2-3, with 10 bases aligning to TRBD2. Germline CDR1 is LGHNT and CDR2 is FRNRAP. Trimming cost V 6 bases and J 2 bases; bases outside gene matches: 14. This CDR3 comprises 18 residues.

This clone was recorded a few times. The chain couples TRBV2 to TRBJ1-4; TRBD1 is a possible D gene (5 bases). V dropped 4 bases and J dropped 0 bases, with 15 bases sitting between them. The CDR3 is 17 residues long. From germline, CDR1 is SNHLY and CDR2 FYNNEI. The CDR3 reads CASSGTYRAPTNEKLFF. In nucleotides, the CDR3 is TGTGCCAGCAGTGGGACATATAGGGCCCCAACTAATGAAAAACTGTTTTTT.

The V call is TRBV30, the J call TRBJ2-1; 8 positions match TRBD2. The CDR3 has 13 residues. Looked up from germline, CDR1 is GTSNPN and CDR2 is SVGIG (reference sequence). Losses at the gene ends were 6 bases for V and 9 bases for J; bases not matched to a gene: 10. CDR3 protein: CACSGTRATEQFF. The CDR3 coding sequence is TGTGCCTGCAGCGGGACTAGGGCCACTGAGCAGTTCTTC.

This chain links TRBV7-2 with TRBJ2-5; D might be TRBD1 (5 bases). Germline values: CDR1 SGHTA, CDR2 FQGNSA. The CDR3 has 14 residues. Trimming took 5 bases from V and 1 from J, leaving 11 bases between them. CDR3 region: CASSQDRGQETQYF. DNA of the CDR3: TGTGCCAGCAGCCAAGATAGGGGCCAAGAGACCCAGTACTTC.

The V call is TRBV7-9, the J call TRBJ2-2; TRBD1 aligns across 9 bases. The CDR3 totals 17 residues. V was clipped by 5 bases and J by 1 base; unmatched bases: 8. Germline loops: CDR1 SEHNR, CDR2 FQNEAQ (reference sequence). CDR3 loop: CASSLTPGQGNTGELFF. CDR3 bases: TGTGCCAGCAGCCTAACCCCGGGACAGGGGAACACCGGGGAGCTGTTTTTT.

The table lists this clone with a count of one. The V gene is TRBV28, the J gene TRBJ2-7; D is perhaps TRBD2 (5 bases). The germline V gene has CDR1 MDHEN and CDR2 SYDVKM. The CDR3 is 13 amino acids. Trimming took 5 bases from V and 4 from J, leaving 12 bases between them. This CDR3 reads CASSRGIRYEQYF. The DNA for the CDR3 is TGTGCCAGCAGTCGAGGGATTAGGTACGAGCAGTACTTC.

The rearrangement joins TRBV7-9 to TRBJ2-7; D not resolved. CDR1 and CDR2 from the germline V gene are SEHNR and FQNEAQ (reference sequence). The CDR3 has 16 residues. With 4 bases removed from V and 0 bases from J, the gap between germline ends came to 16 bases. In nucleotides, the CDR3 is TGTGCCAGCAGCTCACCAGAAACGATATTCTCCTACGAGCAGTACTTC. This translates into CASSSPETIFSYEQYF.

In regard to this clone: The junction and the germline gene differ at one end; a read error may be behind it. The chain uses TRBV27 and TRBJ2-7; TRBD2 might be the D (6 bases). Germline lookup yields CDR1 MNHEY and CDR2 SMNVEV (reference sequence). CDR3 size: 13 residues. CDR3 protein: CASQSGGAYEQYF. As DNA, the CDR3 is TGTGCCAGTCAGAGCGGCGGGGCCTATGAGCAGTACTTC.

The chain employs TRBV30 and TRBJ2-5; tentatively, D is TRBD1 (5 bases). The ends were cut back, 4 bases at V and 5 bases at J, with 11 bases in the middle. Germline-derived CDR1 and CDR2 are GTSNPN and SVGIG (reference sequence). The CDR3 is made up of 12 amino acids. CDR3 in DNA: TGTGCCTGGACAGGGCCCGGGGAGACCCAGTACTTC. Translated: CAWTGPGETQYF.

This sequence joins TRBV4-3 and TRBJ1-2, with 10 bases aligning to TRBD1. There are 16 residues in the CDR3. Germline CDR1 reads LGHNA; CDR2 reads YSLEER. Trimming removed 1 base from V and 8 bases from J; junction bases left unmatched: 10. This CDR3 is CASSQVADRGLGGYTF. The CDR3 DNA reads as TGCGCCAGCAGCCAAGTCGCCGACAGGGGGCTAGGGGGCTACACCTTC.

The genes are TRBV10-3 and TRBJ1-1; tentative D call: TRBD1 (5 bases). Deletions cut 3 bases from V and 8 bases from J, with 13 bases between. The CDR3 covers 13 residues. Germline V CDR1 and CDR2: ENHRY, SYGVKD. DNA of the CDR3: TGTGCCATCAGTGAACAGGTCAGGGCAGAAGCTTTCTTT. Residues: CAISEQVRAEAFF.

The V and J genes are TRBV5-1 and TRBJ1-2, with 7 bases aligning to TRBD1. The J segment lost 2 bases and the V segment lost 4 bases, leaving 11 bases of the junction unmatched. CDR1 and CDR2 (germline): SGHRS, YFSETQ. This CDR3 comprises 16 residues. Here the CDR3 reads CASSPLRAGGNYGYTF. The CDR3 DNA reads as TGCGCCAGCAGCCCGCTTCGGGCAGGGGGGAACTATGGCTACACCTTC.

This clone was observed a single time. This chain connects TRBV24-1 to TRBJ2-7; 9 positions agree with TRBD1. The CDR3 has 13 amino acids. The germline CDR1 and CDR2 sequences are KGHDR and SFDVKD. The junction had 3 bases not matched to a gene; V was cut back by 3 bases and J by 7 bases. The CDR3 DNA follows: TGTGCCACCAGTGATCCCGGGACAGGGGAGCAGTACTTC. Amino acid sequence: CATSDPGTGEQYF.